This record looks at one TCR beta chain sequence and its context. Assay used: immunoSEQ multiplex PCR; TCRdb lists only in-frame clones, some missing. Of about 60,000 clones in the sample, 87% were seen once. The data derive from a study of technical replicates of blood from a handful of donors. Per germline, CDR1 MNHNS and CDR2 SASEGT. This CDR3 has 15 amino acids. The V end was cut by 1 base, the J end by 4 bases, with 14 bases between. The gene calls are TRBV6-1 and TRBJ2-7; a weak D match, TRBD2 (7 bases). The clonotype was recovered from a human donor in good health. Some clones in this sample may be carry-over from other donors' samples. Material for sequencing was PBMCs. The CDR3 region is CASSEEGGGPYEQYF. As DNA, the CDR3 is TGTGCCAGCAGTGAAGAAGGGGGGGGGCCTTACGAGCAGTACTTC.